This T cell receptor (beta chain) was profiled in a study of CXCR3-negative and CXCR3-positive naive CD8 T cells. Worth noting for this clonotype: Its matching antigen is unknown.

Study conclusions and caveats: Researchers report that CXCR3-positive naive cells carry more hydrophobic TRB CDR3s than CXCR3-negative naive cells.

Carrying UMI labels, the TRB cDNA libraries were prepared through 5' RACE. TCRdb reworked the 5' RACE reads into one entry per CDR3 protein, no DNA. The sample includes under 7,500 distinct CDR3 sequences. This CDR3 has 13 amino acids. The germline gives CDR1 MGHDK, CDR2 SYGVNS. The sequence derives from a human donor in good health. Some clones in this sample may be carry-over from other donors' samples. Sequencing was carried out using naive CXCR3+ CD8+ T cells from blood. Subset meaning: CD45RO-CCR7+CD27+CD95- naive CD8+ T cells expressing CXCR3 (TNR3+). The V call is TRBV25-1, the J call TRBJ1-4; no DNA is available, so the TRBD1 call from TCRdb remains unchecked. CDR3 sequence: CASSGTGGSSSVF.